Below are 7 T cell receptor beta chains sequenced from a single sample in a study of regulatory T cells in long-lasting Graves disease. CDR3 regions were amplified by Arm-PCR using iRepertoire HTBI primers to build TCR beta libraries. TCRdb called the multiplex PCR reads again in MiXCR, with one record for every CDR3 protein. The table has 680,000 or so distinct CDR3 sequences, 16% seen once; the top ten hold 18%. Time point reported: newly diagnosed GD, antithyroid drugs for less than 3 months. With RNA extracted from PBMCs as input, the TCR library was made. The sample was also linked to a second study, of T cells in Graves' hyperthyroidism and ophthalmopathy.

Sample: peripheral blood mononuclear cells (PBMCs), taken at new diagnosis, from a patient treated with antithyroid drugs. These TCRs come from a woman aged 25-40 years with Graves disease.

J is TRBJ2-7 and V is TRBV10-2; D is perhaps TRBD1 or TRBD2 (6 bases each). The V end lost 6 bases, the J end lost 7 bases, and 22 bases lay between the germline ends. The CDR3 extends over 15 amino acids. The V gene's germline CDR1 is WSHSY and CDR2 SAAADI. The CDR3, as DNA: TGCGCCAGCAGACTCGGCAGGGGAGGATCGGGGGAGCAGTACTTC. As protein: CASRLGRGGSGEQYF.

The CDR3 sequence is CASRGNRGLSSYNSPLHF. In DNA, the CDR3 is TGTGCCAGCAGGGGCAACAGGGGCCTTAGCTCCTATAATTCACCCCTCCACTTT. The chain combines TRBV28 with TRBJ1-6, with TRBD1 identical over 7 bases. Germline loops: CDR1 MDHEN, CDR2 SYDVKM. The V gene end was trimmed by 6 bases and the J gene end by 0 bases; junction bases not matched to a gene: 11. This CDR3 contains 18 residues.

This clonotype was picked up many times. The J gene is TRBJ1-1, the V gene TRBV28; 7 nucleotides match TRBD1. The CDR3 consists of 13 residues. Germline V CDR1 and CDR2: MDHEN, SYDVKM. Trimming removed 6 bases from V and 7 bases from J; junction bases left unmatched: 8. CDR3 loop: CASSIPGQLEAFF. In nucleotides, the CDR3 is TGTGCCAGCAGCATTCCGGGACAGCTTGAAGCTTTCTTT.

This chain links TRBV18 with TRBJ2-7, with 16 bases that match TRBD2. The CDR3 has 17 residues. V shed 1 base and J 2 bases; nucleotides not matched to a gene: 2. Germline CDR1 and CDR2: KGHSH and LQKENI. The CDR3 DNA follows: TGTGCCAGCTCACCACTCGGGACTAGCGGGAGGGCCTACGAGCAGTACTTC. Encoded protein: CASSPLGTSGRAYEQYF.

This clonotype was seen many times. The CDR3 spells CASSESSDRDVRQPQHF. CDR3 sequence (DNA): TGTGCCAGCAGTGAATCTTCGGACAGGGATGTACGACAGCCCCAGCATTTT. V gene TRBV6-1 combines with J gene TRBJ1-5; TRBD1 agrees at 8 bases. Germline loops: CDR1 MNHNS, CDR2 SASEGT. The CDR3 loop spans 17 amino acids. With 2 bases clipped from V and 7 bases from J, the junction kept 13 bases outside the gene matches.

This clonotype was counted only a few times. V is TRBV11-3 and J is TRBJ2-5; TRBD2 might be the D (6 bases). Germline loops: CDR1 SGHNT, CDR2 YENEEA. The V end was cut by 4 bases, the J end by 4 bases, with 13 bases between. This CDR3 contains 14 residues. The CDR3 region is CASSSPGTGETQYF. The CDR3 DNA is TGTGCCAGCAGCTCGCCCGGGACTGGAGAGACCCAGTACTTC. Full variable domain (remainder filled in from reference TRBV11-3 and TRBJ2-5): EAGVVQSPRYKIIEKKQPVAFWCNPISGHNTLYWYLQNLGQGPELLIRYENEEAVDDSQLPKDRFSAERLKGVDSTLKIQPAELGDSAVYLCASSSPGTGETQYFGPGTRLLVL.

Regarding this clonotype: Given a much more abundant clone one base away, this may be a read error. The gene calls are TRBV30 and TRBJ1-1, with D perhaps TRBD1 (5 bases). CDR1 is GTSNPN, CDR2 SVGIG, per germline (reference sequence). Trimming removed 0 bases from V and 4 bases from J, with 12 bases in between. This CDR3 is 14 amino acids long. The chain's CDR3 is CAWSVGTVSTEAFF. Here the CDR3 DNA reads TGTGCCTGGAGTGTCGGGACGGTGAGCACTGAAGCTTTCTTT.